These 8 T cell receptor beta chains were all obtained from the same sample, sequenced in a study of tumor-infiltrating lymphocytes in oesophageal squamous cell carcinoma. Each CDR3 protein is one row after TCRdb ran MiXCR on the PCR reads. The sample has some 15,000 distinct CDR3 sequences, roughly 50% seen once. The specimen sequenced was esophageal tumor tissue. The receptor set was obtained from a female donor with esophageal squamous cell carcinoma.

In DNA, the CDR3 is TGTGCCAGCAGCTTAAATTATGGGAATGAGCAGTACTTC. Amino acid sequence: CASSLNYGNEQYF. The rearrangement joins TRBV7-3 to TRBJ2-5; no definite D call. The germline V gene has CDR1 SGHTA and CDR2 FQGTGA. The V end lost 1 base, the J end lost 11 bases, and 14 bases lay between the germline ends. The CDR3 totals 13 residues.

This clonotype was counted many times. The chain has TRBV28 and TRBJ2-7; D not resolved. The CDR3 spans 12 residues. Germline assignment: CDR1 MDHEN and CDR2 SYDVKM. The V end lost 4 bases, the J end lost 2 bases, and 6 bases lay between the germline ends. The CDR3 sequence: CASSYLAYEQYF. The CDR3 region has the DNA TGTGCCAGCAGTTATCTGGCCTACGAGCAGTACTTC.

The chain links TRBV11-2 to TRBJ2-5; either TRBD1 or TRBD2 may supply D (5 bases each). CDR1 is SGHAT and CDR2 is FQNNGV in the germline V gene. CDR3 length: 13 amino acids. The V and J ends lost 5 bases and 2 bases respectively, with 9 bases between them. The CDR3 protein is CASSHGGQETQYF. CDR3 nucleotides: TGTGCCAGCAGCCATGGGGGACAAGAGACCCAGTACTTC.

This clonotype is termed hyperexpanded. This chain links TRBV7-9 with TRBJ1-2; TRBD1 agrees at 7 bases. This CDR3 is 17 amino acids long. Germline trimming cut 5 bases from V and 1 base from J; bases unmatched to any gene: 13. Germline CDR1 and CDR2: SEHNR and FQNEAQ (reference sequence). In DNA form, the CDR3 reads TGTGCCAGCAGCAATATCATCACAGGGGATTTTAACTATGGCTACACCTTC. Residues: CASSNIITGDFNYGYTF.

Regarding this clonotype: An end of the junction does not agree with germline; a read error may underlie this. This chain uses TRBV12-3 or TRBV12-4 with TRBJ2-1; D is perhaps TRBD1 or TRBD2 (5 bases each). CDR3 length: 15 residues. CDR3 protein: CASCTSGTSHNEQFF. The CDR3 nucleotides are TGTGCCAGCTGCACTTCGGGGACCTCCCACAATGAGCAGTTCTTC.

This clonotype was observed many times. A read error is likely, as this CDR3 ends without the conserved phenylalanine or tryptophan. The DNA is left out, because the CDR3 cannot be placed on it with certainty; the CDR3 is given as TCRdb lists it. This rearrangement joins TRBV7-9 to TRBJ2-7; the D call of TRBD2 is as the table states it, not checked on the DNA. Germline V CDR1 and CDR2: SEHNR, FQNEAQ (reference sequence). The CDR3 totals 17 residues, both ends included. The CDR3: CASTPGLSRGYGYTFGS.

This clonotype was seen only a few times. V gene TRBV7-9 combines with J gene TRBJ2-1, with 10 bases lining up with TRBD2. The J call may be mistaken, given a closer DNA end match to TRBJ2-7. The CDR3 consists of 15 residues. Germline loops: CDR1 SEHNR, CDR2 FQNEAQ (reference sequence). This CDR3 reads CASSSGTSGRDEQYF. The CDR3 region has the DNA TGTGCCAGCAGCTCTGGGACGAGCGGGAGGGACGAGCAGTACTTC.

This clonotype was seen repeatedly, ten times or more. V gene TRBV12-5 combines with J gene TRBJ1-3, with D unresolved. Germline V lookup: CDR1 LGHNT, CDR2 FRNRAP. V was pared by 9 bases and J by 0 bases, with 9 bases between. This CDR3 comprises 13 residues. The CDR3 nucleotides read TGTGCTAGCCCTCAGTACTCTGGAAACACCATATATTTT. It encodes CASPQYSGNTIYF.